Sequencing of this T cell receptor (beta chain) was carried out in a study of CD8 T cells in Susac syndrome. The length of the CDR3 is 14 residues. V was clipped by 4 bases and J by 4 bases, with 13 bases between them. Germline V gene data show CDR1 as SQVTM and CDR2 as ANQGSEA. Random hexamers were used to reverse transcribe roughly 0.45 to 1 ug of RNA. Each CDR3 protein is one row after TCRdb ran MiXCR on the immunoSEQ multiplex PCR reads. This sample yields 180,000 or so distinct CDR3 sequences, of which less than 95% are seen a single time; 0.1% belongs to the top ten. This receptor was obtained from a human donor in good health. The V gene is TRBV29-1, the J gene TRBJ2-2; D remains ambiguous. Source material: CD4+ T cells from PBMCs. This CDR3 is CSVVPRTTTGELFF. In nucleotides, the CDR3 is TGCAGCGTTGTACCGAGAACGACCACCGGGGAGCTGTTTTTT.